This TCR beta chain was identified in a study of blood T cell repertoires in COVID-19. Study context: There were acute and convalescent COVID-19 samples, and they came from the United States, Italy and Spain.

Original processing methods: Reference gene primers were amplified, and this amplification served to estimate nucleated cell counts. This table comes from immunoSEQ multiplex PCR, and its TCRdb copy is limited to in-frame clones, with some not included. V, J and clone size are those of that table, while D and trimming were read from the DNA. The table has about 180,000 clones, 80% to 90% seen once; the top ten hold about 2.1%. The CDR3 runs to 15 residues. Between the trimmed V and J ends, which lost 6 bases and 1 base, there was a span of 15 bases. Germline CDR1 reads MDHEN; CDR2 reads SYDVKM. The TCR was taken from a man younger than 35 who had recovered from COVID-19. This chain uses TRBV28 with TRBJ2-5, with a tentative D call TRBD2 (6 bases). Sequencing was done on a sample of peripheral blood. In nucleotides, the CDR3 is TGTGCCAGCAGCCCCGGCCTGCGGGGCCAAGAGACCCAGTACTTC. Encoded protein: CASSPGLRGQETQYF.